Listed below are T cell receptor beta chains from one sample, sequenced in a study of beta chain features in type 1 diabetes. Clones were sequenced by immunoSEQ multiplex PCR, and TCRdb holds only the in-frame ones, with some missing. Among under 900,000 clones, roughly a sixth were seen once, and the ten largest hold 0.023%. Sequenced material: naive CD4+ T cells from blood. Receptors originate from a woman between 18 and 30 years old in good health. The CDR3 runs from the conserved cysteine through the conserved F or W. Each record gives: J gene, clone size, D gene, V gene, CDR3 DNA, CDR3 protein. D genes are given only for firm matches. Expanded clones get a size class; other rows say once, few or many, or leave the size out.

J gene: TRBJ2-7; clone size: .; D gene: .; V gene: TRBV7-2; CDR3 DNA: TGTGCCAGCAGCCATAATCGAAACTACGAGCAGTACTTC; CDR3 protein: CASSHNRNYEQYF
J gene: TRBJ1-5; clone size: .; D gene: .; V gene: TRBV18; CDR3 DNA: TGTGCCAGCTCACCATCGGCAGGGAGGCTGGATCAGCCCCAGCATTTT; CDR3 protein: CASSPSAGRLDQPQHF
J gene: TRBJ1-5; clone size: .; D gene: TRBD1; V gene: TRBV27; CDR3 DNA: TGTGCCAGCAGTTTGGACAGGGCAAAGCCCCAGCATTTT; CDR3 protein: CASSLDRAKPQHF
J gene: TRBJ2-3; clone size: few; D gene: .; V gene: TRBV13; CDR3 DNA: TGTGCCAGCAGCCTCAAAAAGGGCCACTCCACAGATACGCAGTATTTT; CDR3 protein: CASSLKKGHSTDTQYF
J gene: TRBJ2-7; clone size: .; D gene: TRBD1; V gene: TRBV18; CDR3 DNA: TGTGCCAGCTCACAAAACAGGGGTGGCGGCGAGCAGTACTTC; CDR3 protein: CASSQNRGGGEQYF
J gene: TRBJ2-5; clone size: few; D gene: .; V gene: TRBV5-4; CDR3 DNA: TGTGCCATGGGACTCCCGACCCAAGAGACCCAGTACTTC; CDR3 protein: CAMGLPTQETQYF
J gene: TRBJ2-2; clone size: .; D gene: .; V gene: TRBV15; CDR3 DNA: TGTGCCACCAGCAGAGATAAAGAAGTAGCGAGAAGTACCGGGGAGCTGTTTTTT; CDR3 protein: CATSRDKEVARSTGELFF
J gene: TRBJ2-7; clone size: few; D gene: .; V gene: TRBV2; CDR3 DNA: TGTGCCAGCGGAAAAAGCTCCTACGAGCAGTACTTC; CDR3 protein: CASGKSSYEQYF
J gene: TRBJ1-1; clone size: .; D gene: .; V gene: TRBV7-9; CDR3 DNA: TGTGCCAGCAGTTTAGCGAGTAGAACTGAAGCTTTCTTT; CDR3 protein: CASSLASRTEAFF
J gene: TRBJ1-5; clone size: few; D gene: TRBD1; V gene: TRBV7-9; CDR3 DNA: TGTGCCAGCAGCTTAGCGTTAGGGTCGGGACAGAGGAGCAATCAGCCCCAGCATTTT; CDR3 protein: CASSLALGSGQRSNQPQHF
J gene: TRBJ1-2; clone size: .; D gene: TRBD1; V gene: TRBV28; CDR3 DNA: TGTGCCAGCTCGATAGGACAGGGGTCCTATGGCTACACCTTC; CDR3 protein: CASSIGQGSYGYTF
J gene: TRBJ1-1; clone size: .; D gene: .; V gene: TRBV7-9; CDR3 DNA: TGTGCCAGCAGCTTCACCATGGGCGTGAACACTGAAGCTTTCTTT; CDR3 protein: CASSFTMGVNTEAFF
J gene: TRBJ2-1; clone size: .; D gene: TRBD2; V gene: TRBV4-3; CDR3 DNA: TGCGCCAGCAGCCACTCTAGCGGGAGGGGGAATGAGCAGTTCTTC; CDR3 protein: CASSHSSGRGNEQFF
J gene: TRBJ2-1; clone size: .; D gene: TRBD2; V gene: TRBV19; CDR3 DNA: TGTGCCAGTACCAGCGGGAGGTACGAGCAGTTCTTC; CDR3 protein: CASTSGRYEQFF
J gene: TRBJ1-4; clone size: few; D gene: .; V gene: TRBV5-6; CDR3 DNA: TGTGCCAGCAGCTTGGAAGGCAGGCTTAATGAAAAACTGTTTTTT; CDR3 protein: CASSLEGRLNEKLFF
J gene: TRBJ2-7; clone size: .; D gene: TRBD2; V gene: TRBV28; CDR3 DNA: TGTGCCAGCACAACTAGCGGGAGAGCAGCCTACGAGCAGTACTTC; CDR3 protein: CASTTSGRAAYEQYF
J gene: TRBJ2-5; clone size: .; D gene: TRBD2; V gene: TRBV11-2; CDR3 DNA: TGTGCCAGCAGCACATCTAGCGGGAGGGGGCAAGAGACCCAGTACTTC; CDR3 protein: CASSTSSGRGQETQYF
J gene: TRBJ2-7; clone size: .; D gene: .; V gene: TRBV28; CDR3 DNA: TGTGCCAGCAGTTCGACAGGCTACGAGCAGTACTTC; CDR3 protein: CASSSTGYEQYF
J gene: TRBJ2-1; clone size: .; D gene: TRBD2; V gene: TRBV5-1; CDR3 DNA: TGCGCCAGCAGCTCCGGACCGGGACTAGATTGGGAGCAGTTCTTC; CDR3 protein: CASSSGPGLDWEQFF
J gene: TRBJ2-5; clone size: .; D gene: TRBD1; V gene: TRBV5-4; CDR3 DNA: TGTGCCAGCAGCCTCGGACAGGGGGAGACCCAGTACTTC; CDR3 protein: CASSLGQGETQYF
J gene: TRBJ2-7; clone size: .; D gene: TRBD2; V gene: TRBV27; CDR3 DNA: TGTGCCAGCAGTTTTTCCGGGACTAGGAACGAGCAGTACTTC; CDR3 protein: CASSFSGTRNEQYF
J gene: TRBJ2-3; clone size: few; D gene: TRBD2; V gene: TRBV2; CDR3 DNA: TGTGCCAGCCCCCCACCGGGAGGGAACACAGATACGCAGTATTTT; CDR3 protein: CASPPPGGNTDTQYF
J gene: TRBJ2-1; clone size: .; D gene: TRBD1; V gene: TRBV7-2; CDR3 DNA: TGTGCCAGCAGCCCTCACAGGGGCAATGAGCAGTTCTTC; CDR3 protein: CASSPHRGNEQFF
J gene: TRBJ2-1; clone size: few; D gene: TRBD2; V gene: TRBV28; CDR3 DNA: TGTGCCAGCAGTTTATCACGCGGGAGGGAGTGGAATGAGCAGTTCTTC; CDR3 protein: CASSLSRGREWNEQFF
J gene: TRBJ1-1; clone size: .; D gene: .; V gene: TRBV27; CDR3 DNA: TGTGCCAGCAGTTTATTCTTCCAGAACACTGAAGCTTTCTTT; CDR3 protein: CASSLFFQNTEAFF
J gene: TRBJ2-1; clone size: .; D gene: TRBD2; V gene: TRBV6-5; CDR3 DNA: TGTGCCAGCAGAGTGGCGGGAGCCTCCTACAATGAGCAGTTCTTC; CDR3 protein: CASRVAGASYNEQFF
J gene: TRBJ2-3; clone size: few; D gene: .; V gene: TRBV13; CDR3 DNA: TGTGCCAGCAGCGTACGACTATCCTTCACAGATACGCAGTATTTT; CDR3 protein: CASSVRLSFTDTQYF
J gene: TRBJ2-3; clone size: .; D gene: .; V gene: TRBV19; CDR3 DNA: TGTGCCAGTAGTCCCCCCTGGGCGTCTAGCACAGATACGCAGTATTTT; CDR3 protein: CASSPPWASSTDTQYF
J gene: TRBJ2-7; clone size: .; D gene: .; V gene: TRBV7-2; CDR3 DNA: TGTGCCAGCAGCCCCCCAGTGGATAGTTACGAGCAGTACTTC; CDR3 protein: CASSPPVDSYEQYF
J gene: TRBJ1-2; clone size: .; D gene: .; V gene: TRBV2; CDR3 DNA: TGTGCCAGCAGTGAAGTATCAGGGGAGGGCTACACCTTC; CDR3 protein: CASSEVSGEGYTF
J gene: TRBJ2-3; clone size: few; D gene: .; V gene: TRBV19; CDR3 DNA: TGTGCCAGTAGCCGTAGCGGTCGGAGAACCTACGCAGATACGCAGTATTTT; CDR3 protein: CASSRSGRRTYADTQYF
J gene: TRBJ2-5; clone size: few; D gene: TRBD2; V gene: TRBV11-2; CDR3 DNA: TGTGCCAGCAGCCTTAGCGGGAGGCAAGAGACCCAGTACTTC; CDR3 protein: CASSLSGRQETQYF
J gene: TRBJ1-1; clone size: .; D gene: TRBD1; V gene: TRBV10-3; CDR3 DNA: TGTGCCATCAGACGGGCGGGACAGGCGTCCCCTGAAGCTTTCTTT; CDR3 protein: CAIRRAGQASPEAFF
J gene: TRBJ2-5; clone size: .; D gene: .; V gene: TRBV5-1; CDR3 DNA: TGCGCCAGCAGCTTGGGGCCAGAAAGTGGCCAAGAGACCCAGTACTTC; CDR3 protein: CASSLGPESGQETQYF
J gene: TRBJ1-1; clone size: .; D gene: TRBD1; V gene: TRBV7-2; CDR3 DNA: TGTGCCAGCAGCTTCCGCAGGACAGGTCGCACTGAAGCTTTCTTT; CDR3 protein: CASSFRRTGRTEAFF
J gene: TRBJ1-2; clone size: .; D gene: .; V gene: TRBV9; CDR3 DNA: TGTGCCAGCAGCCCGACGACGTTAAGACAGGTTTCAGGCTATGGCTACACCTTC; CDR3 protein: CASSPTTLRQVSGYGYTF
J gene: TRBJ2-7; clone size: few; D gene: TRBD1; V gene: TRBV7-2; CDR3 DNA: TGTGCCAGCAGCTTAGGGAAAGTAAGGACAGGGTTCTACGAGCAGTACTTC; CDR3 protein: CASSLGKVRTGFYEQYF
J gene: TRBJ2-7; clone size: .; D gene: TRBD2; V gene: TRBV11-2; CDR3 DNA: TGTGCCAGCAGCCTAGGGCTAGCGGTTACCTACGAGCAGTACTTC; CDR3 protein: CASSLGLAVTYEQYF
J gene: TRBJ1-2; clone size: .; D gene: TRBD1; V gene: TRBV7-9; CDR3 DNA: TGTGCCAGCAGCTTAGATTCGGGACAGGGGGTTAACTATGGCTACACCTTC; CDR3 protein: CASSLDSGQGVNYGYTF
J gene: TRBJ2-7; clone size: .; D gene: .; V gene: TRBV5-1; CDR3 DNA: TGCGCCAGCAGTCTCCTTATCCCACCCTACGAGCAGTACTTC; CDR3 protein: CASSLLIPPYEQYF
J gene: TRBJ2-3; clone size: .; D gene: .; V gene: TRBV29-1; CDR3 DNA: TGCAGCGTTGGAAGGTCTAGCACAGATACGCAGTATTTT; CDR3 protein: CSVGRSSTDTQYF
J gene: TRBJ2-7; clone size: .; D gene: TRBD2; V gene: TRBV5-4; CDR3 DNA: TGTGCCAGCAGCCCGGCGACTAGCGCAGACTACGAGCAGTACTTC; CDR3 protein: CASSPATSADYEQYF